This TCR beta chain was documented in a study of cytomegalovirus exposure and HLA in healthy donors. TCRdb keeps only in-frame clones here, not all; method: immunoSEQ multiplex PCR. The table shows about 150,000 clones, with less than 90% occurring only once. The CDR3 runs to 17 residues. Germline CDR1 reads LNHDA; CDR2 reads SQIVND (reference sequence). Losses at the gene ends were 5 bases for V and 5 bases for J; bases not matched to a gene: 10. The gene calls are TRBV19 and TRBJ2-1; 12 bases line up with TRBD2. The clonotype originates from a woman under 30 in good health and CMV-seropositive. The sequenced sample was PBMCs. CDR3 region: CASSFPRLAGENNEQFF. In DNA, the CDR3 is TGTGCCAGTAGTTTCCCCAGACTAGCGGGAGAAAACAATGAGCAGTTCTTC.